This TCR beta chain was sequenced in a study of tumor-infiltrating lymphocytes in primary liver carcinoma. Study details: Each of the growths was stage T1-T3 N0M0, extending 4.2 to 10 cm across.

Starting material of about 450 ng total RNA yielded TCR beta cDNA via a constant-region primer. Three rounds of nested multiplex PCR with slightly modified ARM-PCR produced TCR beta libraries. With TRBV1-TRBV30 forward primers and a C-beta reverse primer, the first two PCR rounds were run for roughly 10 cycles each. TCRdb reanalysed the multiplex PCR reads using MiXCR and keeps one entry per CDR3 protein. Of approximately 73,000 distinct CDR3 sequences detected, 60% to 80% appear once; the ten largest clones hold approximately 13%. The CDR3 contains 14 residues. Germline loops: CDR1 KGHDR, CDR2 SFDVKD. Notes on the study in general: Blood had a significantly lower top-250-clone fraction than tumors did (p = 0.039).

This clonotype was counted once. The target antigen is unknown. A read error may be the cause here, since a much bigger clone is one base away. From roughly 20-30 mg of unsorted bulk tissue, DNA and RNA were co-extracted together. The sequenced sample consisted of liver tumor tissue from sampling region 4. Subset described: tumor region T4, right-lateral pole. This chain uses TRBV24-1 with TRBJ1-2; unclear D gene. This receptor was obtained from a woman in her sixties with primary liver carcinoma and hepatitis B virus infection. The CDR3: CGTSDSLGNYGYTF. Written as DNA, the CDR3 is TGTGGCACCAGTGATTCCTTAGGCAACTATGGCTACACCTTC.